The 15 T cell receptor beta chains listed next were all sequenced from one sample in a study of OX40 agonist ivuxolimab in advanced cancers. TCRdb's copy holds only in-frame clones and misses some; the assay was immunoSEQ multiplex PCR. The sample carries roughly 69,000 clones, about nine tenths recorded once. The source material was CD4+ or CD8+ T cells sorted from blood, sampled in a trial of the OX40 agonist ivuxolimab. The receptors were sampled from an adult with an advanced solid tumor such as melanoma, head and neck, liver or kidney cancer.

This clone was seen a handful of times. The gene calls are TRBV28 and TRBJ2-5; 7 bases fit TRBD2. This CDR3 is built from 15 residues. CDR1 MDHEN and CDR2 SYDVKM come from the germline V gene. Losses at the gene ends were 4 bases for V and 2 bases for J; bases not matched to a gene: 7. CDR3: CASSSLTGGQETQYF. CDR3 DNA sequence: TGTGCCAGCAGTTCCCTGACGGGGGGACAAGAGACCCAGTACTTC.

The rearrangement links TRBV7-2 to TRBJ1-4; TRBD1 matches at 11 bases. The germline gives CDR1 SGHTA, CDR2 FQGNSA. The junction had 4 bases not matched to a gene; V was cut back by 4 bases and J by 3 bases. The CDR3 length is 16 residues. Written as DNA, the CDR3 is TGTGCCAGCAGCTGGACAGGGGGCGCGGCTAATGAAAAACTGTTTTTT. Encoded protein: CASSWTGGAANEKLFF.

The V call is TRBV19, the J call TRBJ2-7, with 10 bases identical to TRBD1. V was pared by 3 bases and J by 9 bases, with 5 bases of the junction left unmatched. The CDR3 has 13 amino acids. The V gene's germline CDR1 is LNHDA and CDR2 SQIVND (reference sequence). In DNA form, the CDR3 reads TGTGCCAGTAGTATTAGGACAGGGGGAGTGCAGTACTTC. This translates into CASSIRTGGVQYF.

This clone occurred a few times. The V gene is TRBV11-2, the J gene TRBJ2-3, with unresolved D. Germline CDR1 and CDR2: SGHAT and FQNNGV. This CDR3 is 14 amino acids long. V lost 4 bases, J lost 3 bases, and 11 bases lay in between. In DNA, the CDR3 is TGTGCCAGCAGCTCTTATCCAGTTACAGATACGCAGTATTTT. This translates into CASSSYPVTDTQYF.

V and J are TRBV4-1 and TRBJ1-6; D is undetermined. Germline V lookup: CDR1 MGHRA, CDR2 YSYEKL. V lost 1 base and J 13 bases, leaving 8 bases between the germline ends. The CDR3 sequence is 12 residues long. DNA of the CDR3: TGCGCCAGCAGCCAAGGAGAGATGCCCCTCCACTTT. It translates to CASSQGEMPLHF.

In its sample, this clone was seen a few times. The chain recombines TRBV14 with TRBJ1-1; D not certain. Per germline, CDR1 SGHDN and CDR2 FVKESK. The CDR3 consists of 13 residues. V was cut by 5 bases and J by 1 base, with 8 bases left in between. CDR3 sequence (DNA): TGTGCCAGCAGCGCGAGTGGGAACACTGAAGCTTTCTTT. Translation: CASSASGNTEAFF. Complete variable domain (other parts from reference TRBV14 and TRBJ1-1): EAGVTQFPSHSVIEKGQTVTLRCDPISGHDNLYWYRRVMGKEIKFLLHFVKESKQDESGMPNNRFLAERTGGTYSTLKVQPAELEDSGVYFCASSASGNTEAFFGQGTRLTVV.

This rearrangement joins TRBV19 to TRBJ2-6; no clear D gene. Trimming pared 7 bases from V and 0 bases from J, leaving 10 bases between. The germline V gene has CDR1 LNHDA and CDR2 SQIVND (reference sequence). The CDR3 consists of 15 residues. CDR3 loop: CASTTFSSGANVLTF. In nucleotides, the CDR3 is TGTGCCAGTACCACCTTCAGCTCTGGGGCCAACGTCCTGACTTTC.

The CDR3 DNA reads TGTGCCAGCAGCGTAGCGGGAGGGGGCGCCTTCACAGATACGCAGTATTTT. Translation gives CASSVAGGGAFTDTQYF. This chain links TRBV9 with TRBJ2-3, with TRBD2 as a possible D gene (8 bases). V dropped 0 bases and J dropped 2 bases, with 16 bases sitting between them. The length of the CDR3 is 17 residues. Germline CDR1 is SGDLS and CDR2 is YYNGEE.

The CDR3 region has the DNA TGTGCCAGCAGTCTGCGGGACATACTCACCCTAACAGATACGCAGTATTTT. Its translation: CASSLRDILTLTDTQYF. This rearrangement joins TRBV28 to TRBJ2-3, with D possibly being TRBD1 or TRBD2 (6 bases each). This CDR3 comprises 17 residues. The germline V and J ends were trimmed by 5 bases and 3 bases, with 21 bases remaining between them. The germline CDR1 and CDR2 sequences are MDHEN and SYDVKM.

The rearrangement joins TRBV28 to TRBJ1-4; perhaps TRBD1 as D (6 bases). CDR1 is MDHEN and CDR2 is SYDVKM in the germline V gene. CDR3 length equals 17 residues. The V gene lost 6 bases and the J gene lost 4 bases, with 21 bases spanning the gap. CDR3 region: CASSTGQTGGVNEKLFF. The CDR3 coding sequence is TGTGCCAGCAGCACCGGACAGACCGGCGGGGTTAATGAAAAACTGTTTTTT. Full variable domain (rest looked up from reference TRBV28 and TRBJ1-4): DVKVTQSSRYLVKRTGEKVFLECVQDMDHENMFWYRQDPGLGLRLIYFSYDVKMKEKGDIPEGYSVSREKKERFSLILESASTNQTSMYLCASSTGQTGGVNEKLFFGSGTQLSVL.

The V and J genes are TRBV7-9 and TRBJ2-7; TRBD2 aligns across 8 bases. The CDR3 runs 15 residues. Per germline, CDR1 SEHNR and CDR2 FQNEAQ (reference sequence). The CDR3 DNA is TGTGCGGTGAACCTCGGGGGGGCGGGGACCTACGAGCAGTACTTC. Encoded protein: CAVNLGGAGTYEQYF.

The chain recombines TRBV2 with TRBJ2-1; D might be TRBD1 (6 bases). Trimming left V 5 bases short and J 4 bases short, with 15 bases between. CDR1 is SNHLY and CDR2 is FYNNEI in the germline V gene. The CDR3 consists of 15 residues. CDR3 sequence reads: CASSSNRVGYNEQFF. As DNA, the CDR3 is TGTGCCAGCAGTTCGAACAGGGTAGGGTACAATGAGCAGTTCTTC.

The CDR3 DNA follows: TGTGCCAGCTCACGGGACTTTTCTGGAAACACCATATATTTT. Its protein is CASSRDFSGNTIYF. J is TRBJ1-3 and V is TRBV18, with D perhaps TRBD1 (5 bases). Germline CDR1 reads KGHSH; CDR2 reads LQKENI. The CDR3 sequence is 14 residues long. The ends were cut back, 4 bases at V and 1 base at J, with 8 bases in the middle.

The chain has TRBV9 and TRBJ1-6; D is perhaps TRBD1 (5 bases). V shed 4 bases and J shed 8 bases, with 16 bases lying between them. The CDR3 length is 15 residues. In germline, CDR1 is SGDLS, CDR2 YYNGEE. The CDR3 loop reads CASSPMGGGDSPLHF. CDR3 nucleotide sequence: TGTGCCAGCAGCCCGATGGGGGGTGGTGATTCACCCCTCCACTTT.

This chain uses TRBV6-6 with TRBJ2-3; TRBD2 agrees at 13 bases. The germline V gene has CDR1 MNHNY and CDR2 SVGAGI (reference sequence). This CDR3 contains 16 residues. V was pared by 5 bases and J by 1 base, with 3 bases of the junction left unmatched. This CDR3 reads CASSGTSGARTDTQYF. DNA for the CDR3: TGTGCCAGCAGTGGGACTAGCGGGGCCCGCACAGATACGCAGTATTTT.